Detailed here is one TCR beta chain. Trimming removed 0 bases from V and 1 base from J, with 9 bases in between. This CDR3 has 15 amino acids. In germline, CDR1 is ENHRY, CDR2 SYGVKD. The sample comes from a study of blood T cell repertoires in COVID-19. Study context: From the United States, Italy and Spain came samples of acute and convalescent COVID-19. PBMCs, B-cell-depleted T cells, or T cells were the source of the cDNA or gDNA that made up the material.

Original data processing: Reference gene primers were amplified, and this amplification served to estimate nucleated cell counts. Libraries were prepared by immunoSEQ multiplex PCR; TCRdb keeps only in-frame clonotypes and omits some of them. The D gene and trimming were derived from the DNA, and the V and J assignments and clone size from that table. The sample yields 90,000 to 120,000 clones, around 87% seen once. This chain uses TRBV10-3 with TRBJ1-2; D unclear. The sequence derives from a woman of 80 years or more with acute or convalescent COVID-19. Sequencing was carried out using peripheral blood. As DNA, the CDR3 is TGTGCCATCAGTGAGTCGAGGAGCATTAACTATGGCTACACCTTC. Translated: CAISESRSINYGYTF.